The next 18 T cell receptor beta chains were all read from a single sample in a study of blood T cell repertoires in COVID-19. Clones were sequenced by immunoSEQ multiplex PCR, and TCRdb holds only the in-frame ones, with some missing. The sample lists about 160,000 clones, about 90% occurring once. The sample comprised peripheral blood. All receptors come from a young man with COVID-19, enrolled during active disease.

The chain couples TRBV6-5 to TRBJ2-3; possible D gene TRBD1, 6 bases. V lost 0 bases, J lost 8 bases, and 18 bases lay in between. Per the germline V gene, CDR1 is MNHEY and CDR2 is SVGAGI. The CDR3 extends over 16 amino acids. The chain's CDR3 is CASSYSAGALSSTQYF. In nucleotides, the CDR3 is TGTGCCAGCAGTTACTCGGCAGGGGCGTTAAGTAGTACGCAGTATTTT.

V usage is TRBV7-2 and J usage is TRBJ2-1; 10 nucleotides align to TRBD1. Trimming cost V 7 bases and J 8 bases; bases outside gene matches: 5. The CDR3 spans 13 residues. Germline CDR1 SGHTA, CDR2 FQGNSA. The CDR3 sequence: CASKRQGAYEQFF. The DNA for the CDR3 is TGTGCCAGCAAGCGACAGGGGGCATATGAGCAGTTCTTC.

The chain has TRBV10-3 and TRBJ1-2, with 12 nucleotides matching TRBD1. The germline gives CDR1 ENHRY, CDR2 SYGVKD. The CDR3 is made up of 18 amino acids. Trimming took 4 bases from V and 4 from J; bases not matched to a gene: 13. The CDR3 reads CAISASGTGGAGGYGYTF. Here the CDR3 DNA reads TGTGCCATCAGTGCGTCCGGGACAGGGGGCGCTGGGGGCTATGGCTACACCTTC.

The rearrangement uses TRBV7-6 and TRBJ1-5; 7 nucleotides agree with TRBD1. The CDR3 contains 18 residues. CDR1 is SGHVS and CDR2 is FNYEAQ in the germline V gene. Trimming removed 1 base from V and 1 base from J; junction bases left unmatched: 10. The CDR3 nucleotides read TGTGCCAGCAGCTTAGGAACACTCGACAGGGAGAGCAATCAGCCCCAGCATTTT. Its protein product is CASSLGTLDRESNQPQHF.

This rearrangement joins TRBV7-8 to TRBJ2-2; 15 bases fit TRBD2. The CDR3 is 19 residues long. Per germline, CDR1 SGHVS and CDR2 FQNEAQ. Trimming removed 0 bases from V and 3 bases from J; junction bases left unmatched: 5. Written as DNA, the CDR3 is TGTGCCAGCAGCTTAGCCTTCGGACTAGCGGGAGGGCACACCGGGGAGCTGTTTTTT. Its translation: CASSLAFGLAGGHTGELFF.

The CDR3 sequence: CASPIKNRDDGYTF. The CDR3 DNA reads TGTGCCAGCCCTATAAAAAACAGGGACGACGGCTACACCTTC. V usage is TRBV28 and J usage is TRBJ1-2; possible D gene TRBD1, 6 bases. The V gene lost 8 bases and the J gene lost 8 bases, with 21 bases spanning the gap. The germline V gene encodes CDR1 MDHEN and CDR2 SYDVKM. The CDR3 is 14 amino acids.

V gene TRBV28 combines with J gene TRBJ2-7; 11 nucleotides agree with TRBD2. This CDR3 comprises 18 residues. CDR1 is MDHEN and CDR2 is SYDVKM in the germline V gene. After removal of 5 bases from V and 0 bases from J, the junction contained 12 bases not matched to a gene. CDR3 DNA sequence: TGTGCCAGCAGTCTTCCAACTAGCGGGAGTTCCGCCTCCTACGAGCAGTACTTC. Residues: CASSLPTSGSSASYEQYF.

The chain carries TRBV4-1 and TRBJ2-7; D gene uncertain. The CDR3 sequence is 16 residues long. V was cut by 0 bases and J by 2 bases, with 14 bases left in between. Per germline, CDR1 MGHRA and CDR2 YSYEKL. The CDR3 region has the DNA TGCGCCAGCAGCCAAGATTGGTCCCAGATACCCTACGAGCAGTACTTC. Translated: CASSQDWSQIPYEQYF.

This clone appeared a single time. V usage is TRBV6-5 and J usage is TRBJ1-5; tentative D call: TRBD1 (5 bases). This CDR3 is 15 amino acids long. V lost 7 bases and J 7 bases, leaving 20 bases between the germline ends. From germline, CDR1 is MNHEY and CDR2 SVGAGI. CDR3 protein: CASTLGQGGRQPQHF. The CDR3 nucleotides read TGTGCCAGCACTCTGGGGCAGGGAGGAAGGCAGCCCCAGCATTTT.

This sequence joins TRBV7-2 and TRBJ1-5; D might be TRBD1 (5 bases). The CDR3 runs to 13 residues. Germline V lookup: CDR1 SGHTA, CDR2 FQGNSA. Trimming stripped 6 bases from V and 4 bases from J, with 10 bases between. Here the CDR3 DNA reads TGTGCCAGCAGGGGCCCAGGGAATCAGCCCCAGCATTTT. Translation: CASRGPGNQPQHF.

J is TRBJ2-3 and V is TRBV6-5, with TRBD1 matching over 7 bases. This CDR3 is built from 13 residues. CDR1 MNHEY and CDR2 SVGAGI come from the germline V gene. With V trimmed by 6 bases and J by 3 bases, 3 bases remained unmatched. This chain's CDR3 is CASRSQGTDTQYF. The CDR3 coding sequence is TGTGCCAGCAGGTCACAGGGGACAGATACGCAGTATTTT.

This clone was recorded once. The chain recombines TRBV5-1 with TRBJ2-1; 11 bases are shared with TRBD2. V trimming: 5 bases; J trimming: 4 bases; junction bases outside the gene matches: 8. This CDR3 spans 16 amino acids. Germline CDR1 is SGHRS and CDR2 is YFSETQ. CDR3 loop: CASSFTLAGGYNEQFF. The CDR3 nucleotides are TGCGCCAGCAGTTTTACCCTAGCGGGGGGTTACAATGAGCAGTTCTTC.

This clone showed up just once. The CDR3 spells CASRKGQRGEKLFF. The CDR3 DNA follows: TGTGCCAGCAGGAAAGGACAGAGGGGGGAAAAACTGTTTTTT. The chain uses TRBV6-5 and TRBJ1-4; D perhaps matches TRBD1 (6 bases). The CDR3 length is 14 residues. From germline, CDR1 is MNHEY and CDR2 SVGAGI. The germline V and J ends were trimmed by 6 bases and 8 bases, with 16 bases remaining between them.

This clone was counted a few times. This chain connects TRBV28 to TRBJ1-1; D might be TRBD1 (5 bases). Germline lookup yields CDR1 MDHEN and CDR2 SYDVKM. CDR3 length equals 16 residues. Trimming took 3 bases from V and 1 from J, leaving 15 bases between them. The CDR3 sequence: CASSFTQGLRNTEAFF. DNA of the CDR3: TGTGCCAGCAGTTTCACTCAGGGTTTACGGAACACTGAAGCTTTCTTT.

J is TRBJ2-1 and V is TRBV7-9; 8 nucleotides align to TRBD1. The CDR3 is made up of 16 amino acids. From germline, CDR1 is SEHNR and CDR2 FQNEAQ (reference sequence). With V trimmed by 8 bases and J by 6 bases, 15 bases remained unmatched. The CDR3 bases are TGTGCCAGCTGCTGGGCTCTGGACAGGGCGGGCAATGAGCAGTTCTTC. Protein sequence: CASCWALDRAGNEQFF.

The rearrangement links TRBV6-5 to TRBJ1-1; D uncertain. Per germline, CDR1 MNHEY and CDR2 SVGAGI. V was trimmed by 6 bases and J by 0 bases, leaving 11 bases between them. This CDR3 has 14 amino acids. For the CDR3, the DNA is TGTGCCAGCAGCCTCATGTCAGTGAACACTGAAGCTTTCTTT. Translated, it gives CASSLMSVNTEAFF.

The V and J genes are TRBV27 and TRBJ1-5; possible D gene TRBD1, 6 bases. The CDR3 contains 16 residues. Trimming shortened V by 0 bases and J by 4 bases, and 13 bases separated the two germline ends. CDR1 MNHEY and CDR2 SMNVEV come from the germline V gene (reference sequence). The CDR3 spells CASSLSAGEVNQPQHF. CDR3 nucleotide sequence: TGTGCCAGCAGTTTATCTGCAGGGGAAGTAAATCAGCCCCAGCATTTT.

The V gene is TRBV5-4, the J gene TRBJ1-2; no clear D gene. CDR3 length: 14 residues. Trimming stripped 0 bases from V and 4 bases from J, with 10 bases between. The germline CDR1 and CDR2 sequences are SGHNT and YYREEE (reference sequence). The CDR3 spells CASSLERMAYGYTF. The CDR3 nucleotides read TGTGCCAGCAGCTTGGAGCGGATGGCCTATGGCTACACCTTC.